This TCR beta chain was sequenced for a study of technical replicates of blood from a few donors. The data were produced by immunoSEQ multiplex PCR, yet TCRdb's version contains in-frame clones alone and is incomplete. The sample carries more than 90,000 clones, approximately 94% recorded once. The sequenced sample was T cells isolated from PBMCs. The TCR comes from a human donor in good health.

The CDR3 region is CASSPSDRTEAFF. The CDR3 bases are TGTGCCAGCTCACCGTCCGACAGGACTGAAGCTTTCTTT. The rearrangement joins TRBV18 to TRBJ1-1; D possibly corresponds to TRBD1 (6 bases). In germline, CDR1 is KGHSH, CDR2 LQKENI. V was shortened by 3 bases and J by 5 bases, with 10 bases between the two germline ends. This CDR3 has 13 residues.